Each of the 10 T cell receptor beta chains below was sequenced from the same sample in a study of shared clonotypes between healthy human individuals (TCRdb year 2020). CD8 naive samples consisted of CD45RO-negative cells that were positively selected for CCR7, yielding a CD45RA+CCR7+ population without TemRA cells. Library preparation used the immunoSEQ multiplex PCR assay. The source is immuneACCESS, and TCRdb retained only in-frame sequences with V and J called. Part of the clones is not carried over; for the studies checked, unresolved V genes explain less than half of this, and the remainder is unexplained. The sample profile shows roughly 2.1 million clones; 90% to 95% of them were found once. The ten largest clones add up to 1.5% to 2% of the sample. Material for sequencing was naive CD8+ T cells from PBMCs. Explained via the paper, the cell subset or site label denotes: CD45RA+CCR7+. Every receptor here comes from a man aged 18 to 29 in good health. Some clones in this sample may be carry-over from other donors' samples.

This clone was seen just once. The CDR3 DNA reads as TGCGCCAGCAGCCTAGTTGTTGGAGGCCCTCACAATGAGCAGTTCTTC. Translation: CASSLVVGGPHNEQFF. V usage is TRBV5-1 and J usage is TRBJ2-1; perhaps TRBD2 as D (5 bases). CDR3 length equals 16 residues. The ends were cut back, 4 bases at V and 5 bases at J, with 19 bases in the middle. Germline V gene sequence: CDR1 SGHRS, CDR2 YFSETQ.

This clone was picked up one time. The gene calls are TRBV7-9 and TRBJ1-2; D uncertain. This CDR3 is 14 amino acids long. V was cut by 5 bases and J by 5 bases, with 15 bases left in between. Germline CDR1 and CDR2: SEHNR and FQNEAQ (reference sequence). CDR3 loop: CASSQPPPGYGYTF. DNA for the CDR3: TGTGCCAGCAGCCAGCCACCCCCTGGGTATGGCTACACCTTC.

The genes are TRBV4-3 and TRBJ2-1, with 10 positions matching TRBD2. Germline V gene data show CDR1 as LGHNA and CDR2 as YSLEER. The CDR3 runs 18 residues. The junction had 10 bases not matched to a gene; V was cut back by 0 bases and J by 5 bases. The CDR3 DNA is TGCGCCAGCAGCCAAGATAATGGTGGGACTAGCGTTCACAATGAGCAGTTCTTC. It yields the protein CASSQDNGGTSVHNEQFF.

V is TRBV27 and J is TRBJ2-7, with D maybe TRBD2 (5 bases). Germline V gene sequence: CDR1 MNHEY, CDR2 SMNVEV (reference sequence). This CDR3 is built from 14 residues. V shed 6 bases and J shed 3 bases, with 15 bases lying between them. The CDR3 sequence is CASSRARTRYEQYF. In DNA form, the CDR3 reads TGTGCCAGCAGCCGCGCTCGGACTCGCTACGAGCAGTACTTC.

The chain couples TRBV5-5 to TRBJ1-2, with TRBD1 as a possible D gene (5 bases). Germline V gene sequence: CDR1 SGHKS, CDR2 YYEKEE (reference sequence). CDR3 length equals 15 residues. V was pared by 4 bases and J by 0 bases, with 13 bases between. Here the CDR3 DNA reads TGTGCCAGCAGCCCTGGACGGACACCTAACTATGGCTACACCTTC. Its protein product is CASSPGRTPNYGYTF.

The rearrangement links TRBV5-1 to TRBJ2-7; D is perhaps TRBD2 (5 bases). The V gene's germline CDR1 is SGHRS and CDR2 YFSETQ. CDR3 length: 13 amino acids. With 5 bases removed from V and 6 bases from J, the gap between germline ends came to 15 bases. The CDR3 nucleotides are TGCGCCAGCAGGCCGTCCATGGCGGGCGAGCAGTACTTC. Residues: CASRPSMAGEQYF.

The chain combines TRBV9 with TRBJ2-2; tentatively, D is TRBD2 (5 bases). The V gene lost 0 bases and the J gene lost 4 bases, with 25 bases spanning the gap. Germline CDR1 is SGDLS and CDR2 is YYNGEE. The CDR3 consists of 20 residues. CDR3 coding DNA: TGTGCCAGCAGCGTAGAGGCGGAGGATGTAGGAGAGAGGGTCACCGGGGAGCTGTTTTTT. This translates into CASSVEAEDVGERVTGELFF. Based on the CDR3 plus reference TRBV9 and TRBJ2-2, the full variable domain is DSGVTQTPKHLITATGQRVTLRCSPRSGDLSVYWYQQSLDQGLQFLIQYYNGEERAKGNILERFSAQQFPDLHSELNLSSLELGDSALYFCASSVEAEDVGERVTGELFFGEGSRLTVL.

The chain links TRBV7-2 to TRBJ2-7; tentative D call: TRBD2 (6 bases). V was pared by 2 bases and J by 3 bases, with 17 bases between. This CDR3 region has 16 residues. CDR1 is SGHTA, CDR2 FQGNSA, per germline. The CDR3 nucleotides read TGTGCCAGCAGCTTATCCGCGGGCCTAGCGATCTACGAGCAGTACTTC. Its translation is CASSLSAGLAIYEQYF.

There are a few counts of this clone. CDR3 sequence: CASTPRGQLRYGYTF. The CDR3 DNA reads as TGTGCCAGTACCCCCCGGGGCCAGTTACGCTATGGCTACACCTTC. The chain recombines TRBV19 with TRBJ1-2; a possible D gene is TRBD1 (5 bases). CDR3 length equals 15 residues. V lost 7 bases and J 4 bases, leaving 19 bases between the germline ends. Germline values: CDR1 LNHDA, CDR2 SQIVND (reference sequence).

This clone has more than one count but fewer than ten. This chain uses TRBV19 with TRBJ1-1, with D perhaps matching TRBD1 (5 bases). From germline, CDR1 is LNHDA and CDR2 SQIVND (reference sequence). There are 12 residues in the CDR3. V gave up 3 bases and J gave up 10 bases, with 12 bases separating them. This CDR3 reads CASSMGLSRAFF. In DNA, the CDR3 is TGTGCCAGTAGTATGGGGCTCTCCCGAGCTTTCTTT.